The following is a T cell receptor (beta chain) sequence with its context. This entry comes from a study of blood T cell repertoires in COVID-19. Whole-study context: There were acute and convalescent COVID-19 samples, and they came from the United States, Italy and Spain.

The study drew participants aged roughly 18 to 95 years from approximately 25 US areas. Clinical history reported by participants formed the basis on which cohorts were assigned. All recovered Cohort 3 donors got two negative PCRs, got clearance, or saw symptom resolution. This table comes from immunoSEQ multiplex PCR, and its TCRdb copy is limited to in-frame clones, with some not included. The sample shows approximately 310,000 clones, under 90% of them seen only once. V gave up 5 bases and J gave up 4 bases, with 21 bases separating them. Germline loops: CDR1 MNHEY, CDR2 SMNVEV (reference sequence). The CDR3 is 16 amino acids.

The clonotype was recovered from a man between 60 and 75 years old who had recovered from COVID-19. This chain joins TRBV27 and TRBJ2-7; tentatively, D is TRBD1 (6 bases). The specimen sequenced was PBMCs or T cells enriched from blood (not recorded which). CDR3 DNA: TGTGCCAGCAGTGCTGGACAGTCTCGAGTAGGGTACGAGCAGTACTTC. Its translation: CASSAGQSRVGYEQYF.